The sequence of this TCR beta chain was determined in a study of CD4+ T cells in melanoma. General study points: CD8+ T cell, macrophage and B cell function reportedly correlated with neoantigen-specific CD4+ T cells. Diverse differentiation states were reported for melanoma neoantigen-specific CD4+ T cells.

With regard to this clone: The target antigen is unknown.

CDR3 length: 14 amino acids. Germline lookup yields CDR1 SGDLS and CDR2 YYNGEE. V lost 0 bases and J lost 1, with 7 bases in between. Only in-frame clones appear in the TCRdb table, and some are missing; sequencing was by immunoSEQ multiplex PCR. The top ten clones hold roughly 4.5% of a sample with roughly 52,000 clones, roughly three quarters of them seen once. The chain links TRBV9 to TRBJ1-1; D unclear. The sample was tumor tissue. This TCR derives from a human donor with melanoma. The CDR3: CASSVVPGNTEAFF. The CDR3 DNA sequence: TGTGCCAGCAGCGTAGTTCCAGGGAACACTGAAGCTTTCTTT.